This TCR beta chain appears in the sequencing data of a study of somatic mutations in cytotoxic T cells in rheumatoid arthritis. Using immunoSEQ multiplex PCR, the repertoire was profiled, and TCRdb retains in-frame clones only, with some absent. The top ten clones hold about an eighth of a sample with just over 20,000 clones, about 80% of them seen once. This CDR3 spans 14 amino acids. The germline CDR1 and CDR2 sequences are KGHSH and LQKENI. V dropped 3 bases and J dropped 6; count of bases not matched to a gene: 3. The receptor's source is an adult with rheumatoid arthritis. V is TRBV18 and J is TRBJ2-2, with 8 nucleotides matching TRBD1. The sample consisted of CD8+ T cells sorted from blood. The CDR3 nucleotides read TGTGCCAGCTCACCGGACAGGGAGGCCGGGGAGCTGTTTTTT. Its translation: CASSPDREAGELFF.